What follows are 26 T cell receptor beta chains derived from one specimen sequenced in a study of T cells in Graves' hyperthyroidism and ophthalmopathy. From RNA transcripts, TCR beta CDR3 regions were amplified. TCR CDR3 regions were first amplified by RT-PCR with HTBI primers. From the multiplex PCR reads, TCRdb called clonotypes with MiXCR, one entry per CDR3 protein. This table has about 400,000 distinct CDR3 sequences, over 10% appearing once. Sequencing was performed on blood. These receptors were obtained from a young woman with Graves' hyperthyroidism.

This clonotype was counted many times. The J gene is TRBJ2-3, the V gene TRBV10-3; D is possibly TRBD1 (6 bases). The CDR3 covers 15 residues. Germline V gives CDR1 ENHRY, CDR2 SYGVKD. V lost 3 bases, J lost 0 bases, and 10 bases lay in between. The CDR3 is CAISEVGASTDTQYF. The CDR3 coding sequence is TGTGCCATCAGTGAAGTGGGGGCCAGCACAGATACGCAGTATTTT.

In its sample, this clonotype was seen many times. This chain joins TRBV7-2 and TRBJ2-2; D gene unclear. The CDR3 length is 14 residues. CDR1 SGHTA and CDR2 FQGNSA come from the germline V gene. Trimming removed 2 bases at V and 4 bases at J, with 8 bases between. The CDR3 DNA sequence: TGTGCCAGCAGCTTACCCCGGATCACCGGGGAGCTGTTTTTT. Encoded protein: CASSLPRITGELFF.

This clonotype has just one count. The gene calls are TRBV6-2 or TRBV6-3 and TRBJ2-1, with TRBD2 identical over 8 bases. CDR3 length: 13 residues. CDR1 is MNHEY, CDR2 SVGEGT, per germline. Germline trimming cut 6 bases from V and 7 bases from J; bases unmatched to any gene: 5. The CDR3 DNA sequence: TGTGCCAGCAGAGAGACTAGCGAAAATGAGCAGTTCTTC. Amino acids: CASRETSENEQFF.

The CDR3 DNA sequence: TGTGCCAGTAGTATAACCGGATTCAATCAGCCCCAGCATTTT. As protein: CASSITGFNQPQHF. The chain joins TRBV19 to TRBJ1-5, with D uncertain. V lost 2 bases to trimming and J lost 3 bases, with 8 bases between them. Germline assignment: CDR1 LNHDA and CDR2 SQIVND (reference sequence). The CDR3 covers 14 residues. Complete variable domain (other parts from reference TRBV19 and TRBJ1-5): DGGITQSPKYLFRKEGQNVTLSCEQNLNHDAMYWYRQDPGQGLRLIYYSQIVNDFQKGDIAEGYSVSREKKESFPLTVTSAQKNPTAFYLCASSITGFNQPQHFGDGTRLSIL.

This clonotype has at least ten counts. The chain employs TRBV12-3 or TRBV12-4 and TRBJ1-3; D gene ambiguous. The CDR3 has 14 amino acids. V lost 3 bases and J 2 bases, leaving 8 bases between the germline ends. The CDR3 nucleotides are TGTGCCAGCAGTTTGATCACAACTGGAAACACCATATATTTT. Translating gives CASSLITTGNTIYF.

In its sample, this clonotype was seen many times. This chain connects TRBV12-3 or TRBV12-4 to TRBJ2-5, with 13 bases lining up with TRBD2. This CDR3 has 16 amino acids. Trimming removed 3 bases from V and 5 bases from J; junction bases left unmatched: 6. CDR3 sequence (DNA): TGTGCCAGCAGTTTGACTAGCGGGGGGAGGGGGGAGACCCAGTACTTC. It encodes CASSLTSGGRGETQYF.

In its sample, this clonotype was seen many times. The V call is TRBV6-5, the J call TRBJ1-5, with D unclear. The CDR3 is 13 residues long. CDR1 MNHEY and CDR2 SVGAGI come from the germline V gene. Trimming shortened V by 2 bases and J by 4 bases, and 6 bases separated the two germline ends. The CDR3 loop reads CASSYGGNQPQHF. The DNA of the CDR3 is TGTGCCAGCAGTTACGGCGGGAATCAGCCCCAGCATTTT.

This clonotype was seen repeatedly, ten times or more. J is TRBJ2-7 and V is TRBV7-9; the D gene could be TRBD1 or TRBD2 (5 bases each). This CDR3 spans 15 amino acids. CDR1 and CDR2 (germline): SEHNR, FQNEAQ (reference sequence). With 7 bases removed from V and 7 bases from J, the gap between germline ends came to 23 bases. CDR3: CASTRPGTNPPEQYF. The DNA for the CDR3 is TGTGCCAGCACCAGACCCGGGACGAATCCTCCAGAGCAGTACTTC.

The chain combines TRBV20-1 with TRBJ1-1, with 12 bases matching TRBD1. Trimming at V came to 3 bases and at J to 3 bases, leaving 8 bases not matched to a gene. There are 16 residues in the CDR3. From germline, CDR1 is DFQATT and CDR2 SNEGSKA (reference sequence). The CDR3 region is CSARGTGGIWDTEAFF. The CDR3 nucleotides read TGCAGTGCTAGGGGGACAGGGGGCATTTGGGACACTGAAGCTTTCTTT.

Points on this clonotype: The junction and the germline gene differ at one end; a read error may be behind it. V usage is TRBV5-1 and J usage is TRBJ2-7, with D possibly TRBD1 on 5 matching bases. There are 14 residues in the CDR3. Germline lookup yields CDR1 SGHRS and CDR2 YFSETQ. The CDR3 nucleotides read TGTGCCAGCAGCGTAGGGGTAGCAGAGTACGAGCAGTACTTC. Translated: CASSVGVAEYEQYF.

This clonotype was recorded once. The V call is TRBV7-9, the J call TRBJ2-1; maybe TRBD1 (6 bases). The germline V gene has CDR1 SEHNR and CDR2 FQNEAQ (reference sequence). This CDR3 comprises 13 residues. Trimming stripped 5 bases from V and 10 bases from J, with 15 bases between. The CDR3 loop is CASSPQGRREQFF. As DNA, the CDR3 is TGTGCCAGCAGCCCTCAGGGGAGAAGGGAGCAGTTCTTC. The full variable domain, completed using reference TRBV7-9 and TRBJ2-1, is DTGVSQNPRHKITKRGQNVTFRCDPISEHNRLYWYRQTLGQGPEFLTYFQNEAQLEKSRLLSDRFSAERPKGSFSTLEIQRTEQGDSAMYLCASSPQGRREQFFGPGTRLTVL.

The table lists this clonotype with many counts. The chain uses TRBV12-3 or TRBV12-4 and TRBJ1-1; D call uncertain. The CDR3 is 14 amino acids. V was clipped by 9 bases and J by 5 bases, with 19 bases between them. For the CDR3, the DNA is TGTGCCAGTGTACCTAGTGGGTCCTCGACTGAAGCTTTCTTT. Translated: CASVPSGSSTEAFF.

The rearrangement links TRBV19 to TRBJ1-1, with a possible D match to TRBD1 (5 bases). From germline, CDR1 is LNHDA and CDR2 SQIVND (reference sequence). This CDR3 contains 15 residues. The V end was cut by 3 bases, the J end by 1 base, with 12 bases between. The CDR3 nucleotides read TGTGCCAGTAGTATGATATTGGGGGAGAACACTGAAGCTTTCTTT. Translating it yields CASSMILGENTEAFF.

This clonotype was seen only a few times. The chain uses TRBV27 and TRBJ2-5, with 14 positions matching TRBD2. Per the germline V gene, CDR1 is MNHEY and CDR2 is SMNVEV (reference sequence). The ends lost 6 bases at V and 5 bases at J; junction bases unmatched: 2. The CDR3 runs to 14 residues. CDR3 bases: TGTGCCAGCAGCCGACTAGCGGGAGGGGAGACCCAGTACTTC. It codes for CASSRLAGGETQYF.

A few counts support this clonotype. The chain couples TRBV5-1 to TRBJ1-1; D may be TRBD1 (6 bases). Germline V gene data show CDR1 as SGHRS and CDR2 as YFSETQ. This CDR3 has 16 amino acids. The germline V and J ends were trimmed by 0 bases and 1 base, with 13 bases remaining between them. The CDR3, as DNA: TGCGCCAGCAGCTTGGCAGGGGTCGGGGGGAACACTGAAGCTTTCTTT. It codes for CASSLAGVGGNTEAFF. The variable domain in full, completed from reference TRBV5-1 and TRBJ1-1, reads KAGVTQTPRYLIKTRGQQVTLSCSPISGHRSVSWYQQTPGQGLQFLFEYFSETQRNKGNFPGRFSGRQFSNSRSEMNVSTLELGDSALYLCASSLAGVGGNTEAFFGQGTRLTVV.

This clonotype has ten or more counts. The genes are TRBV6-2 or TRBV6-3 and TRBJ2-5; TRBD2 matches at 14 bases. Losses at the gene ends were 0 bases for V and 3 bases for J; bases not matched to a gene: 0. Germline CDR1 and CDR2: MNHEY and SVGEGT. The CDR3 runs 16 residues. The CDR3 DNA reads TGTGCCAGCAGTTACTCGGGACTAGCGGGAGAAGAGACCCAGTACTTC. It encodes CASSYSGLAGEETQYF.

This clonotype showed up many times. The chain employs TRBV27 and TRBJ2-5; perhaps TRBD1 as D (5 bases). This CDR3 comprises 15 residues. The V end was cut by 2 bases, the J end by 4 bases, with 14 bases between. CDR1 and CDR2 from the germline V gene are MNHEY and SMNVEV (reference sequence). CDR3 region: CASSLRWSGLETQYF. The CDR3 coding sequence is TGTGCCAGCAGTTTAAGGTGGTCAGGGTTAGAGACCCAGTACTTC.

There are many counts of this clonotype. The chain has TRBV30 and TRBJ2-5; D is ambiguous. This CDR3 has 11 amino acids. Germline V lookup: CDR1 GTSNPN, CDR2 SVGIG (reference sequence). V shed 1 base and J shed 4 bases, with 4 bases lying between them. The CDR3 DNA follows: TGTGCCTGGAGTGGGGGAGAGACCCAGTACTTC. Protein sequence: CAWSGGETQYF.

CDR3 in DNA: TGTGCCAGCAGCCACGGGAGGCAGGGTTCTGAAAAACTGTTTTTT. Amino acid sequence: CASSHGRQGSEKLFF. The J gene is TRBJ1-4, the V gene TRBV13; D may be TRBD1 (5 bases). The CDR3 sequence is 15 residues long. Germline assignment: CDR1 PRHDT and CDR2 FYEKMQ (reference sequence). V lost 5 bases, J lost 7 bases, and 17 bases lay in between.

The chain couples TRBV9 to TRBJ1-6; D might be TRBD1 (5 bases). Trimming took 2 bases from V and 3 from J, leaving 9 bases between them. Germline assignment: CDR1 SGDLS and CDR2 YYNGEE. The CDR3 length is 15 residues. In DNA form, the CDR3 reads TGTGCCAGCAGCGTGGACGGGGGCTATAATTCACCCCTCCACTTT. Amino acids: CASSVDGGYNSPLHF.

Concerning this clonotype: A read error is possible here, since a much larger clone lies one base away. The J gene is TRBJ1-1, the V gene TRBV20-1, with D unclear. This CDR3 has 14 residues. CDR1 is DFQATT, CDR2 SNEGSKA, per germline (reference sequence). The CDR3 nucleotides are TGCGGTGTCGCCGTTCCGTCCTTTGACACTGAAGCTTTCTTT. This encodes CGVAVPSFDTEAFF.

The chain couples TRBV3-1 to TRBJ2-3; TRBD2 matches 16 bases. CDR3 length equals 21 residues. The germline CDR1 and CDR2 sequences are LGHDT and YNNKEL (reference sequence). With 0 bases clipped from V and 8 bases from J, the junction kept 17 bases outside the gene matches. CDR3 nucleotides: TGTGCCAGCAGCCAAGATAAGAGGAGCGGGACTAGCGGGGGGGCCTTCAGTACGCAGTATTTT. Translating gives CASSQDKRSGTSGGAFSTQYF.

A few counts support this clonotype. V usage is TRBV7-3 and J usage is TRBJ2-2; D tentatively fits TRBD1 or TRBD2 (5 bases each). The CDR3 covers 17 residues. Germline V gives CDR1 SGHTA, CDR2 FQGTGA. Trimming stripped 1 base from V and 3 bases from J, with 15 bases between. The chain's CDR3 is CASSLSEGRADTGELFF. CDR3 DNA: TGTGCCAGCAGCTTAAGTGAGGGCAGGGCGGACACCGGGGAGCTGTTTTTT.

This clonotype was picked up many times. The rearrangement uses TRBV27 and TRBJ1-4; TRBD1 matches at 9 bases. Per germline, CDR1 MNHEY and CDR2 SMNVEV (reference sequence). V shed 6 bases, J shed 8 bases, and the junction held 16 bases outside the gene matches. This CDR3 region has 17 residues. CDR3 amino acids: CASSHSRGTGSIEKLFF. Here the CDR3 DNA reads TGTGCCAGCAGCCACTCACGTGGGACAGGGTCGATCGAAAAACTGTTTTTT.

The chain employs TRBV20-1 and TRBJ2-3; 12 bases are a match to TRBD2. Germline lookup yields CDR1 DFQATT and CDR2 SNEGSKA (reference sequence). V shed 0 bases, J shed 2 bases, and the junction held 6 bases outside the gene matches. The length of the CDR3 is 17 residues. The CDR3 DNA reads as TGCAGTGCTAGAGATGGCCTAGCGGGAGGGATCACAGATACGCAGTATTTT. It encodes CSARDGLAGGITDTQYF.

This clonotype was counted many times. V and J are TRBV6-1 and TRBJ1-5; no firm D call. Trimming took off 1 base at V and 0 bases at J, with 4 bases between the two ends. The CDR3 loop spans 14 amino acids. Germline V gene data show CDR1 as MNHNS and CDR2 as SASEGT. CDR3 bases: TGTGCCAGCAGTGAAGAGGATAGCAATCAGCCCCAGCATTTT. Its protein is CASSEEDSNQPQHF.